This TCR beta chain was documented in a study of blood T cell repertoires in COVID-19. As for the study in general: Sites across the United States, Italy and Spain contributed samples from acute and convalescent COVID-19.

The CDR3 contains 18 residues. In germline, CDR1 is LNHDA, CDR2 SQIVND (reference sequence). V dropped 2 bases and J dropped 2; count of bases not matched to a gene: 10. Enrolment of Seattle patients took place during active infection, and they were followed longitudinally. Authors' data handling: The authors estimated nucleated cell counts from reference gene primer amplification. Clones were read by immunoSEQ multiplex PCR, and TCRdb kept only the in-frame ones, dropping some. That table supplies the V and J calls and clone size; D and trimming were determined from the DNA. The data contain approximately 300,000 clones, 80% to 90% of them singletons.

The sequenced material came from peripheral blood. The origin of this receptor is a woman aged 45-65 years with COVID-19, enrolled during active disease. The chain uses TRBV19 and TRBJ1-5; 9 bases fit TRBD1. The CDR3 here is CASSIRRQGGRGNQPQHF. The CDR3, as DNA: TGTGCCAGTAGTATACGCCGACAGGGGGGCCGTGGCAATCAGCCCCAGCATTTT.